Shown below are 30 T cell receptor beta chains from a single sample sequenced in a study of cytomegalovirus exposure and HLA in healthy donors. Profiled with immunoSEQ multiplex PCR; TCRdb holds only in-frame clones, not every one. The sample lists 55,000 to 80,000 clones, approximately 95% occurring once. The sequenced sample consisted of PBMCs. These receptors all come from a man between 18 and 29 years old in good health and CMV-seronegative.

The J gene is TRBJ2-2, the V gene TRBV19; possibly TRBD2 for D (5 bases). Germline V gives CDR1 LNHDA, CDR2 SQIVND (reference sequence). V was pared by 7 bases and J by 2 bases, with 11 bases between. The length of the CDR3 is 14 residues. The CDR3 reads CASMPGTNTGELFF. In DNA, the CDR3 is TGTGCCAGTATGCCGGGAACCAACACCGGGGAGCTGTTTTTT.

This clone was seen only a few times. This chain's CDR3 is CASSSAGGTEAFF. For the CDR3, the DNA is TGTGCCAGTAGTTCAGCGGGGGGCACTGAAGCTTTCTTT. The rearrangement links TRBV19 to TRBJ1-1; tentatively, D is TRBD1 (5 bases). There are 13 residues in the CDR3. V dropped 5 bases and J dropped 4 bases, with 11 bases sitting between them. The germline gives CDR1 LNHDA, CDR2 SQIVND (reference sequence).

This clone has a handful of counts. The chain is built from TRBV6-5 and TRBJ1-2; D ambiguous. Trimming left V 5 bases short and J 8 bases short, with 18 bases between. CDR3 length: 14 residues. Per the germline V gene, CDR1 is MNHEY and CDR2 is SVGAGI. CDR3 sequence (DNA): TGTGCCAGCAGTCGCGGGTCGGCCCTGGGGGGCTACACCTTC. This gives the protein CASSRGSALGGYTF.

V gene TRBV29-1 combines with J gene TRBJ2-5; 8 nucleotides line up with TRBD1. The CDR3 extends over 13 amino acids. V was clipped by 4 bases and J by 5 bases; unmatched bases: 6. Germline CDR1 and CDR2: SQVTM and ANQGSEA. CDR3 protein: CSVGQGRWETQYF. Written as DNA, the CDR3 is TGCAGCGTTGGACAGGGGAGGTGGGAGACCCAGTACTTC.

V gene TRBV28 combines with J gene TRBJ1-5, with a tentative D call TRBD1 (6 bases). Looked up from germline, CDR1 is MDHEN and CDR2 is SYDVKM. This CDR3 contains 17 residues. Trimming shortened V by 4 bases and J by 13 bases, and 29 bases separated the two germline ends. The CDR3 reads CASSSPSGQFLIWGQHF. DNA for the CDR3: TGTGCCAGCAGTTCCCCCTCCGGACAGTTTTTAATCTGGGGACAGCATTTT.

V is TRBV4-1 and J is TRBJ2-1, with 8 nucleotides matching TRBD2. The trim removed 0 bases at V and 4 bases at J, leaving 5 bases unmatched. Looked up from germline, CDR1 is MGHRA and CDR2 is YSYEKL. CDR3 size: 16 residues. Here the CDR3 reads CASSQEPGGVYNEQFF. The CDR3 bases are TGCGCCAGCAGCCAAGAACCGGGGGGGGTTTACAATGAGCAGTTCTTC.

The V gene is TRBV19, the J gene TRBJ1-5; D might be TRBD1 (5 bases). From germline, CDR1 is LNHDA and CDR2 SQIVND (reference sequence). This CDR3 has 13 residues. The ends were cut back, 11 bases at V and 3 bases at J, with 14 bases in the middle. CDR3 sequence: CASMGPLNQPQHF. CDR3 nucleotide sequence: TGTGCCTCTATGGGGCCTCTCAATCAGCCCCAGCATTTT.

V usage is TRBV29-1 and J usage is TRBJ2-5; TRBD2 matches 12 bases. J gave up 8 bases and V 4 bases, and 8 bases lay outside the gene matches. The CDR3 runs 14 residues. Germline loops: CDR1 SQVTM, CDR2 ANQGSEA. CDR3 in amino acids: CSVVVLAGGLTQYF. CDR3 DNA: TGCAGCGTTGTTGTGCTAGCGGGGGGGTTAACCCAGTACTTC.

The chain has TRBV6-1 and TRBJ2-7, with D tentatively TRBD2 (6 bases). V gave up 8 bases and J gave up 7 bases, with 18 bases separating them. The CDR3 runs 13 residues. Per the germline V gene, CDR1 is MNHNS and CDR2 is SASEGT. The CDR3 reads CASGGQLWGEQYF. Here the CDR3 DNA reads TGTGCCAGCGGAGGGCAGCTTTGGGGGGAGCAGTACTTC.

In regard to this clone: The junction departs from the called germline gene at one end, perhaps through a read error. The genes are TRBV7-7 and TRBJ2-2; D remains ambiguous. CDR1 is SSHAT and CDR2 is FNYEAQ in the germline V gene (reference sequence). The CDR3 spans 14 residues. The CDR3 here is CASSLTVNTGELFF. The CDR3 coding sequence is TGTGCTAGCAGCTTAACGGTCAATACCGGGGAGCTGTTTTTT.

The chain uses TRBV30 and TRBJ2-5; D is unclear. The CDR3 is 12 residues long. Trimming removed 3 bases at V and 7 bases at J, with 12 bases between. Germline loops: CDR1 GTSNPN, CDR2 SVGIG (reference sequence). The CDR3 DNA sequence: TGTGCCTGGAGCGATCTTCCGGGGACCCAGTACTTC. Translated: CAWSDLPGTQYF.

This clone was counted a few times. J is TRBJ1-1 and V is TRBV4-1; TRBD1 matches 7 bases. The CDR3 sequence is 21 residues long. CDR1 MGHRA and CDR2 YSYEKL come from the germline V gene. V lost 1 base and J lost 0; bases outside the gene matches: 20. The CDR3 sequence is CASSQGGGQKAKIPMNTEAFF. CDR3 DNA sequence: TGCGCCAGCAGCCAAGGTGGGGGACAGAAGGCTAAAATTCCCATGAACACTGAAGCTTTCTTT.

The chain carries TRBV5-4 and TRBJ1-1; D may be TRBD1 (6 bases). The germline CDR1 and CDR2 sequences are SGHNT and YYREEE (reference sequence). The CDR3 runs 15 residues. Trimming took off 4 bases at V and 0 bases at J, with 13 bases between the two ends. Here the CDR3 reads CASSPQGQLNTEAFF. CDR3 DNA: TGTGCCAGCAGCCCCCAGGGACAACTGAACACTGAAGCTTTCTTT.

The DNA of the CDR3 is TGTGCCAGCAGCCCAGGGAATAGTAACTATGGCTACACCTTC. Protein sequence: CASSPGNSNYGYTF. V usage is TRBV7-9 and J usage is TRBJ1-2; a weak D match, TRBD1 (5 bases). Germline values: CDR1 SEHNR, CDR2 FQNEAQ (reference sequence). Between the trimmed V and J ends, which lost 5 bases and 1 base, there was a span of 11 bases. The CDR3 runs to 14 residues.

The count of this clone is one. The chain employs TRBV2 and TRBJ1-4, with D unclear. CDR1 is SNHLY, CDR2 FYNNEI, per germline. CDR3 length equals 12 residues. V shed 5 bases and J shed 8 bases, with 9 bases lying between them. The CDR3 sequence: CASSLRGEKLFF. CDR3 DNA: TGTGCCAGCAGTCTCAGAGGGGAAAAACTGTTTTTT. The variable domain in full, with the rest retrieved from reference TRBV2 and TRBJ1-4, is EPEVTQTPSHQVTQMGQEVILRCVPISNHLYFYWYRQILGQKVEFLVSFYNNEISEKSEIFDDQFSVERPDGSNFTLKIRSTKLEDSAMYFCASSLRGEKLFFGSGTQLSVL.

The rearrangement joins TRBV6-5 to TRBJ2-2; 8 bases agree with TRBD1. J gave up 5 bases and V 6 bases, and 8 bases lay outside the gene matches. The germline gives CDR1 MNHEY, CDR2 SVGAGI. CDR3 size: 15 residues. The CDR3 bases are TGTGCCAGCAGGCTACAGGGGGTAGTAACCGGGGAGCTGTTTTTT. Its protein is CASRLQGVVTGELFF.

The chain links TRBV20-1 to TRBJ1-2; no reliable D call. Trimming pared 5 bases from V and 6 bases from J, leaving 4 bases between. The CDR3 runs 9 residues. Looked up from germline, CDR1 is DFQATT and CDR2 is SNEGSKA (reference sequence). The CDR3 protein is CSALNGYTF. The CDR3 nucleotides are TGCAGTGCTCTAAATGGCTACACCTTC.

V and J are TRBV25-1 and TRBJ2-2; D remains unclear. This CDR3 comprises 12 residues. CDR1 and CDR2 (germline): MGHDK, SYGVNS. V was clipped by 6 bases and J by 2 bases, with 4 bases between them. CDR3 amino acids: CASSLNTGELFF. CDR3 bases: TGTGCCAGCAGCCTCAACACCGGGGAGCTGTTTTTT.

This clone is a singleton in its sample. The V and J genes are TRBV25-1 and TRBJ1-2; D unclear. The CDR3 sequence is 15 residues long. The V end lost 3 bases, the J end lost 6 bases, and 17 bases lay between the germline ends. Germline values: CDR1 MGHDK, CDR2 SYGVNS. CDR3 amino acids: CASSDMAADADGYTF. Here the CDR3 DNA reads TGTGCCAGCAGTGATATGGCAGCGGACGCTGATGGCTACACCTTC.

The chain employs TRBV28 and TRBJ1-5; D might be TRBD1 (6 bases). Germline V gives CDR1 MDHEN, CDR2 SYDVKM. The CDR3 covers 19 residues. The V end lost 7 bases, the J end lost 1 base, and 26 bases lay between the germline ends. The CDR3 nucleotides read TGTGCCAGCACCCTGGGAGACGGGACATGGAAGGTCAGCAATCAGCCCCAGCATTTT. Protein: CASTLGDGTWKVSNQPQHF.

J is TRBJ2-1 and V is TRBV2; D unresolved. Germline CDR1 is SNHLY and CDR2 is FYNNEI. This CDR3 is built from 13 residues. Trimming removed 8 bases from V and 1 base from J, with 9 bases in between. In nucleotides, the CDR3 is TGTGCCAGCTGCGGCGAATCCTACAATGAGCAGTTCTTC. Translating it yields CASCGESYNEQFF.

The J gene is TRBJ1-2, the V gene TRBV7-9; 7 bases fit TRBD1. This CDR3 is 13 amino acids long. With 5 bases clipped from V and 3 bases from J, the junction kept 3 bases outside the gene matches. Germline CDR1 reads SEHNR; CDR2 reads FQNEAQ (reference sequence). CDR3 amino acids: CASSPGTDYGYTF. For the CDR3, the DNA is TGTGCCAGCAGCCCAGGGACAGACTATGGCTACACCTTC.

This clone came up a few times. The J gene is TRBJ1-5, the V gene TRBV18; D might be TRBD1 (5 bases). The CDR3 extends over 16 amino acids. The ends were cut back, 2 bases at V and 7 bases at J, with 18 bases in the middle. Per the germline V gene, CDR1 is KGHSH and CDR2 is LQKENI. This CDR3 reads CASSPSEVPGGQPQHF. In DNA, the CDR3 is TGTGCCAGCTCACCAAGTGAGGTCCCCGGGGGGCAGCCCCAGCATTTT.

The rearrangement links TRBV6-1 to TRBJ1-5; TRBD1 is a possible D gene (6 bases). V was trimmed by 5 bases and J by 5 bases, leaving 13 bases between them. This CDR3 contains 14 residues. In germline, CDR1 is MNHNS, CDR2 SASEGT. The CDR3 sequence is CASSLVGGDQPQHF. CDR3 bases: TGTGCCAGCAGTTTGGTAGGGGGGGATCAGCCCCAGCATTTT.

The rearrangement joins TRBV9 to TRBJ2-3; 8 positions agree with TRBD1. Germline CDR1 reads SGDLS; CDR2 reads YYNGEE. CDR3 length equals 13 residues. The J segment lost 4 bases and the V segment lost 7 bases, leaving 5 bases of the junction unmatched. The CDR3, as DNA: TGTGCCAGCGGACGGACAGGGTCAGATACGCAGTATTTT. Translation gives CASGRTGSDTQYF.

Only a few counts were recorded for this clone. The chain carries TRBV4-3 and TRBJ2-1, with 9 bases identical to TRBD1. Germline CDR1 LGHNA, CDR2 YSLEER. With 5 bases clipped from V and 4 bases from J, the junction kept 6 bases outside the gene matches. The CDR3 runs to 15 residues. In nucleotides, the CDR3 is TGCGCCAGCAGCTCGGAGACAGGGGGTTACAATGAGCAGTTCTTC. Translating it yields CASSSETGGYNEQFF.

This chain joins TRBV11-2 and TRBJ1-4; TRBD1 aligns across 7 bases. From germline, CDR1 is SGHAT and CDR2 FQNNGV. The trim removed 5 bases at V and 7 bases at J, leaving 10 bases unmatched. The CDR3 runs to 15 residues. CDR3 amino acids: CASSTYRGRTEKLFF. The DNA for the CDR3 is TGTGCCAGCAGCACCTACAGGGGACGAACTGAAAAACTGTTTTTT. Drawing the rest from reference TRBV11-2 and TRBJ1-4, the complete variable domain is EAGVAQSPRYKIIEKRQSVAFWCNPISGHATLYWYQQILGQGPKLLIQFQNNGVVDDSQLPKDRFSAERLKGVDSTLKIQPAKLEDSAVYLCASSTYRGRTEKLFFGSGTQLSVL.

This sequence joins TRBV9 and TRBJ2-1; the match to TRBD1 covers 7 bases. Germline values: CDR1 SGDLS, CDR2 YYNGEE. V lost 0 bases, J lost 7 bases, and 13 bases stayed unmatched. The CDR3 contains 17 residues. In nucleotides, the CDR3 is TGTGCCAGCAGCGTAGAAGACGGCAGGGGGTCAGGAAATGAGCAGTTCTTC. Its protein product is CASSVEDGRGSGNEQFF.

The rearrangement links TRBV11-1 to TRBJ2-5, with 13 nucleotides matching TRBD2. The CDR3 runs to 16 residues. J lost 5 bases, V lost 5 bases, and 8 bases had no gene match. The germline V gene has CDR1 SGHAT and CDR2 FQDESV (reference sequence). In nucleotides, the CDR3 is TGTGCCAGCAGCACCGGGACTAGCGGGGTCGGGGAGACCCAGTACTTC. This sequence encodes CASSTGTSGVGETQYF.

This rearrangement joins TRBV4-3 to TRBJ1-1; TRBD1 is a possible D gene (6 bases). Germline V gene sequence: CDR1 LGHNA, CDR2 YSLEER. The CDR3 extends over 13 amino acids. V shed 3 bases and J shed 8 bases, with 13 bases lying between them. CDR3 in amino acids: CASSHVRTEEAFF. The CDR3 nucleotides read TGCGCCAGCAGCCATGTTAGGACAGAAGAAGCTTTCTTT.